Listed below are T cell receptor beta chains from one sample, sequenced in a study of post-analysis software for immune sequencing data. TCRdb fed the PCR reads into MiXCR, producing one record per CDR3 protein. The sample yields 750,000 to 950,000 distinct CDR3 sequences, about 57% seen once. What was sequenced was blood. The receptors originated from a girl under 18 with multiple sclerosis. Both conserved end residues are trimmed from each CDR3. The D gene is left open where the match is weak.

V,J,D,CDR3
TRBV5-1,TRBJ2-3,TRBD2,ASSLESGSFSTDTQY
TRBV30,TRBJ2-3,TRBD2,AWAAGLADTDTQY
TRBV7-8,TRBJ2-1,TRBD2,ASSFGLATNEQF
TRBV12-3/TRBV12-4,TRBJ1-2,-,ASSLTFDGYT
TRBV25-1,TRBJ1-2,TRBD1,ASSEPFGTADGCT
TRBV3-1,TRBJ1-2,-,ASSQDRRANYGYT
TRBV30,TRBJ1-5,-,AWSATGAGQPQH
TRBV5-5,TRBJ1-5,-,ASSLSWQRNQPQH
TRBV3-1,TRBJ2-3,TRBD2,ASSQGGLAGTDTQY
TRBV29-1,TRBJ1-2,-,SAVTGSYGYT
TRBV20-1,TRBJ2-7,-,NAVRRATSYEQY
TRBV5-1,TRBJ2-1,TRBD2,ASSLASGGPRDEQF
TRBV7-6,TRBJ2-1,TRBD2,ASSATSGRRDEQF
TRBV29-1,TRBJ2-7,-,SVVRTVGSYEQY
TRBV29-1,TRBJ1-3,-,SVGDVPFSGNTIY
TRBV20-1,TRBJ2-3,TRBD2,AGLAGSTDTQY
TRBV20-1,TRBJ2-5,-,SAGNLRGVETQY
TRBV20-1,TRBJ2-7,-,SADRTYEQY
TRBV20-1,TRBJ2-7,-,SARDSTLAAYEQY
TRBV29-1,TRBJ2-7,-,SVAQDPPPYEQY
TRBV27,TRBJ1-1,-,ASSYARPNTEAF
TRBV9,TRBJ1-1,-,ASSVWGETEAF
TRBV6-1,TRBJ2-5,-,ASSPSKGGQETQY
TRBV9,TRBJ2-1,TRBD2,ASSVGLAGGPPYNEQF
TRBV6-5,TRBJ2-5,-,ATGGGGRSAQY
TRBV5-1,TRBJ1-1,-,ASRKQGIGNTEAF
TRBV28,-,-,ASSFSPGAEQY
TRBV12-3/TRBV12-4,TRBJ2-1,-,ASRLRARMF
TRBV4-1,TRBJ2-5,-,ASSQDRKGLNPQETQY
TRBV12-3/TRBV12-4,TRBJ2-1,TRBD1,ASSPPGQGRYEQF
TRBV15,TRBJ2-4,TRBD1,ATSSVRPGQGSKNIQY
TRBV7-3,TRBJ1-1,-,ASSLNPGGAEAF
TRBV4-1,TRBJ2-7,TRBD1,ASSQEGQGAHEQY
TRBV5-5,TRBJ2-5,-,ASSPRWPQETQY
TRBV9,TRBJ2-3,TRBD2,ASSSGLAGPYTQY
TRBV20-1,TRBJ2-3,-,SATPPGSTDTQY
TRBV6-6,TRBJ2-7,-,ASRDVYSYEQY
TRBV6-5,TRBJ1-6,-,ASSTQSSYNSPLH
TRBV20-1,TRBJ2-1,-,SARSLYASEQF
TRBV20-1,TRBJ1-5,-,SASDSTSNQPQH
TRBV7-9,-,TRBD1,ASSRTPAPRGYEQY
TRBV29-1,TRBJ2-5,TRBD1,SVDPVAGGLETQY